This T cell receptor (beta chain) derives from a study of OX40 agonist ivuxolimab in advanced cancers. Study context: Across the patients, intravenous ivuxolimab was delivered every 2 weeks at 0.01 to 10 mg/kg. Patients in dose escalation had liver, melanoma, kidney or head and neck cancers.

Study-level points and caveats: Circulating CD4+ and CD8+ T cells showed clonal expansion by week 6 at 0.1 to 3.0 mg/kg. Expanded clones tended on average to be more numerous among CD8+ T cells than CD4+.

Data came from immunoSEQ multiplex PCR; TCRdb stores just in-frame clones and leaves some out. The data show some 73,000 clones, around 90% seen once. Points on this clone: Its antigen is unidentified.

The germline gives CDR1 SGDLS, CDR2 YYNGEE. V shed 0 bases and J shed 6 bases, with 12 bases lying between them. This CDR3 spans 15 amino acids. This sample comprised CD4+ or CD8+ T cells sorted from blood, obtained in a trial of the OX40 agonist ivuxolimab. The sequence came from an adult with an advanced solid tumor such as melanoma, head and neck, liver or kidney cancer. The V gene is TRBV9, the J gene TRBJ1-4, with D maybe TRBD1 (5 bases). The CDR3 DNA sequence: TGTGCCAGCAGCGTAGGATCAGGGCCGGATGAAAAACTGTTTTTT. Translating gives CASSVGSGPDEKLFF.